This T cell receptor beta chain was recorded in a study of blood T cell repertoires in COVID-19. Sequenced by immunoSEQ multiplex PCR; TCRdb stores in-frame clones only, minus some. The data hold approximately 170,000 clones, with roughly 83% observed a single time. The germline V gene encodes CDR1 SNHLY and CDR2 FYNNEI. The CDR3 length is 17 residues. Trimming shortened V by 6 bases and J by 4 bases, and 23 bases separated the two germline ends. This TCR was recovered from a woman aged 25 to 39 who had recovered from COVID-19. Sequences were obtained from PBMCs or T cells enriched from blood (not recorded which). This chain joins TRBV2 and TRBJ2-3; D may be TRBD2 (6 bases). The CDR3 bases are TGTGCCAGCAGATTTCGGGACTCCACAAGTAGGGCAGATACGCAGTATTTT. This codes for CASRFRDSTSRADTQYF.